This T cell receptor beta chain stems from a study of blood T cell repertoires in COVID-19. As for the study in general: Some COVID-19 samples were acute and others convalescent; all came from the United States, Italy and Spain. PBMCs, B-cell-depleted T cells, or T cells were the source of the cDNA or gDNA that made up the material.

Source study methods: Reference gene primer amplification yielded estimated nucleated cell counts. The method was immunoSEQ multiplex PCR; TCRdb's version includes in-frame clones alone and lacks a portion of them. V, J and clone size are those of that table, while D and trimming were read from the DNA. The table includes 50,000 to 65,000 clones, nearly 95% detected once. Germline V CDR1 and CDR2: SGHDN, FVKESK. The CDR3 extends over 11 amino acids. V lost 3 bases and J lost 7, with 7 bases in between. This sequence was found in a man aged 45-65 years with active COVID-19. Sequencing was carried out using peripheral blood. The chain uses TRBV14 and TRBJ2-7; perhaps TRBD2 as D (5 bases). CDR3 sequence reads: CASSHGVEQYF. As DNA, the CDR3 is TGTGCCAGCAGCCACGGGGTGGAGCAGTACTTC.